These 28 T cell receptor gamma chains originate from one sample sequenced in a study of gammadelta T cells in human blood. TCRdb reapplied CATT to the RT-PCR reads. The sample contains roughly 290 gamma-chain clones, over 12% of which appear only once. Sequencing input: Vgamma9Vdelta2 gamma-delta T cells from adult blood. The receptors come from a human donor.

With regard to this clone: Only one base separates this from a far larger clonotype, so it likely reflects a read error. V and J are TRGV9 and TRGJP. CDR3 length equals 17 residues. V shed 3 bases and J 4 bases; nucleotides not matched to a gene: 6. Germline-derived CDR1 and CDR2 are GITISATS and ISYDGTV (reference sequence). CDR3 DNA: TGTGCCTTGTGGGAGAACGTTCAAGAGTTGGGCAAAAAAATCAAGGTATTT. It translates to CALWENVQELGKKIKVF.

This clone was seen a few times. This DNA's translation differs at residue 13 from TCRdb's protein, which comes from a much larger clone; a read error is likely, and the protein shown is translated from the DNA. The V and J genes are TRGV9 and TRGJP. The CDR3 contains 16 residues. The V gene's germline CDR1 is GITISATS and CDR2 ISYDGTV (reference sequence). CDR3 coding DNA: TGTGCCTTGTGGGAGGACTTCGGGTTGGGCAAAAAAAACAAGGTATTT. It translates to CALWEDFGLGKKNKVF.

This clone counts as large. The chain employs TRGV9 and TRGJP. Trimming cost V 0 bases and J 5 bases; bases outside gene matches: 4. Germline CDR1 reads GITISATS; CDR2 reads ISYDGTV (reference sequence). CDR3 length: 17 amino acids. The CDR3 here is CALWEVREELGKKIKVF. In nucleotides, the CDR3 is TGTGCCTTGTGGGAGGTGAGGGAAGAGTTGGGCAAAAAAATCAAGGTATTT.

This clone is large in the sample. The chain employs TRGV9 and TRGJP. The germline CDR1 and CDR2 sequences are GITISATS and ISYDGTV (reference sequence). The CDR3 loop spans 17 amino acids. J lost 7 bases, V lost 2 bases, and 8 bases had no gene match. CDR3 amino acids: CALWEAPGELGKKIKVF. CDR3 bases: TGTGCCTTGTGGGAGGCCCCCGGCGAGTTGGGCAAAAAAATCAAGGTATTT.

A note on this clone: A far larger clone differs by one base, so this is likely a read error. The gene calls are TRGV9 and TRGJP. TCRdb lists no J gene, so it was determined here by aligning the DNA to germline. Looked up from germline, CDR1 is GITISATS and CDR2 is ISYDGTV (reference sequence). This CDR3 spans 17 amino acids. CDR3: CALWDREGELGKKIKVF. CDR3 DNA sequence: TGCGCCTTGTGGGACAGGGAGGGCGAGTTGGGCAAAAAAATCAAGGTATTT.

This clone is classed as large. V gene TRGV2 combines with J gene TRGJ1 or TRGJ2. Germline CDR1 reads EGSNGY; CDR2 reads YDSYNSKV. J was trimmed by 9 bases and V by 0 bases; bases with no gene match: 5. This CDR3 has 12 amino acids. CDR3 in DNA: TGTGCCACCTGGGACGGGCCGGGTAAGAAACTCTTT. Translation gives CATWDGPGKKLF.

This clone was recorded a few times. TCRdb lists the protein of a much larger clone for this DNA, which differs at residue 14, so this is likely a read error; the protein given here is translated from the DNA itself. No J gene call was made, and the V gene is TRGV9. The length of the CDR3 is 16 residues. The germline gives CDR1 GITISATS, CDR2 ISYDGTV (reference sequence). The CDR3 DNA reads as TGTGCCTTGTGGGATTCCGGGATATTGGGCAAAAAAATCAGGGTATTT. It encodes CALWDSGILGKKIRVF.

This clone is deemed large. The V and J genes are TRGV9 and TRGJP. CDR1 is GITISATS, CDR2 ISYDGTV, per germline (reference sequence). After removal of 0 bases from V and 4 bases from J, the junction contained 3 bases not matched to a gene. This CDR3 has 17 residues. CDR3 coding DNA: TGTGCCTTGTGGGAGGTGCTCCAAGAGTTGGGCAAAAAAATCAAGGTATTT. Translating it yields CALWEVLQELGKKIKVF.

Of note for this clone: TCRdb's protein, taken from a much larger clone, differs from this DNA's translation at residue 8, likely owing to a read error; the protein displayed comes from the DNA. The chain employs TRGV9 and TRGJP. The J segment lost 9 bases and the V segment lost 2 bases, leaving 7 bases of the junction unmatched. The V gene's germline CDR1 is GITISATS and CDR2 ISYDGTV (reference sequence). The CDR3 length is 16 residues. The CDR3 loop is CALWEAPVLGKKIKVF. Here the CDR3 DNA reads TGTGCCTTGTGGGAGGCCCCCGTGTTGGGCAAAAAAATCAAGGTATTT.

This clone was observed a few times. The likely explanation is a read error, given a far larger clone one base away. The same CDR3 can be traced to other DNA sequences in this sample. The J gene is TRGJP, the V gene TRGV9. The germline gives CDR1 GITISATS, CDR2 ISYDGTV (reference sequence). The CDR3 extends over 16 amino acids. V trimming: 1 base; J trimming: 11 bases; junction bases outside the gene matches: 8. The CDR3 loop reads CALWEVLTVGKKIKVF. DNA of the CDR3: TGTGCCTTGTGGGAGGTACTGACGGTGGGCAAAAAAATCAAGGTATTT.

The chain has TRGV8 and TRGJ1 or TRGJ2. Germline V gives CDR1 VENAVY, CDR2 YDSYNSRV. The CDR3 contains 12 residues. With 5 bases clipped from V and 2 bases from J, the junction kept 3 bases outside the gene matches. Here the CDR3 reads CATWVYYYKKLF. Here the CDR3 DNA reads TGTGCCACCTGGGTATATTATTATAAGAAACTCTTT.

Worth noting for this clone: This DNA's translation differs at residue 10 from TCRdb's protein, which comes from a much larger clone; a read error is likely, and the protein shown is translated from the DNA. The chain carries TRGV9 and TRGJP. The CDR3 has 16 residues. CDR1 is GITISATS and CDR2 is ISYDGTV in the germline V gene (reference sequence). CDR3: CALWEAPALDKKIKVF. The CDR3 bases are TGTGCCTTGTGGGAGGCCCCCGCGTTGGACAAAAAAATCAAGGTATTT.

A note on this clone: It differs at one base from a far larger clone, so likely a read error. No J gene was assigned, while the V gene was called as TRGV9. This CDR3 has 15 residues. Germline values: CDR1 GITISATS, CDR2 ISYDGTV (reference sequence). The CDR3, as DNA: TGTGCCTTGTGGGACGAAGAGTTGGGCAAAAAAATCAAAGTATTT. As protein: CALWDEELGKKIKVF.

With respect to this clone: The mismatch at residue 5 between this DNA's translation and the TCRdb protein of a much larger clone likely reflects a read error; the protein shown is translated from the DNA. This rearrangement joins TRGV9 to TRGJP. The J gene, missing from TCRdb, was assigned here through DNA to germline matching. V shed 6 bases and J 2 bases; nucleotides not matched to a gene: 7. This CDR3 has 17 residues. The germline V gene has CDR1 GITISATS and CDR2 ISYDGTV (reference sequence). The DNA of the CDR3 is TGTGCCTTGTGGAACCCCAGGCAAGAGTTGGGCAAAAAAATCAAGGTATTT. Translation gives CALWNPRQELGKKIKVF.

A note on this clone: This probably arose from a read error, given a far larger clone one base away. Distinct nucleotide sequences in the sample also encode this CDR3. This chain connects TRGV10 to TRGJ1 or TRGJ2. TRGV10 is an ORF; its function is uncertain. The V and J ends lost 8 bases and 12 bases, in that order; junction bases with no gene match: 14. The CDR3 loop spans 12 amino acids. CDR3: CAAWDYFSWKLF. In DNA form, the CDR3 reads TGTGCTGCGTGGGACTATTTTAGCTGGAAACTCTTT.

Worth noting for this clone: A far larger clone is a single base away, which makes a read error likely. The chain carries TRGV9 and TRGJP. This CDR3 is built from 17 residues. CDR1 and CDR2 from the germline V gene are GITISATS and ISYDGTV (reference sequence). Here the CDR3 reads CALWENDQDLGKKIKVF. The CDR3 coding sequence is TGTGCCTTGTGGGAGAACGATCAAGATTTGGGCAAAAAAATCAAGGTATTT.

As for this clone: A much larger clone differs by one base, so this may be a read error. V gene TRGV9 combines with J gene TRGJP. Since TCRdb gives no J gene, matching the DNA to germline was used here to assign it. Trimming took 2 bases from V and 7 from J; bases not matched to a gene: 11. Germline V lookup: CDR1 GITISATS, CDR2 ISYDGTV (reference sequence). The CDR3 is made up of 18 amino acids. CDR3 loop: CALWEAVHSELGKKIKVF. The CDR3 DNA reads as TGTGCCTTGTGGGAGGCGGTCCATAGTGAGTTGGGCAAAAAAATCAAGGTATTT.

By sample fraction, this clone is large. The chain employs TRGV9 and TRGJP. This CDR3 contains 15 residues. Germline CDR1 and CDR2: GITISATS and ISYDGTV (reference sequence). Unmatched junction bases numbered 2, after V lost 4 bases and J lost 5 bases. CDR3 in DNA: TGTGCCTTGTGGGACGAAGAGTTGGGCAAAAAAATCAAGGTATTT. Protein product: CALWDEELGKKIKVF.

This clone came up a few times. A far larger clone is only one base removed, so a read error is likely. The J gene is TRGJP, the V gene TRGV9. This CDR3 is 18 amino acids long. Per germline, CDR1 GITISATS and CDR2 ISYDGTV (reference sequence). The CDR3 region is CALWEVVAQELGRKIKVF. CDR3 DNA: TGTGCCTTGTGGGAGGTGGTCGCCCAAGAGTTGGGCAGAAAAATCAAGGTATTT.

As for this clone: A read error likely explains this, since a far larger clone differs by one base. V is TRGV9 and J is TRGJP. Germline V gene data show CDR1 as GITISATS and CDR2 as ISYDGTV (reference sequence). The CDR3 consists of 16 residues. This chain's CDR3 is CALWEAQELDKKIKVF. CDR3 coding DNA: TGTGCCTTGTGGGAGGCCCAAGAGTTGGACAAAAAAATCAAGGTATTT.

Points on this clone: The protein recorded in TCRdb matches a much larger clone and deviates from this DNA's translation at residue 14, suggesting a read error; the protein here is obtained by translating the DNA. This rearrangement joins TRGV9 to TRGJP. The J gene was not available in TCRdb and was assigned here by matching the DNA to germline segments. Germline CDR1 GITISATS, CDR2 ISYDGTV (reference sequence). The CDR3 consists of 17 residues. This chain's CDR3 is CALWDREGELGKKSKVF. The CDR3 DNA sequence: TGTGCCTTGTGGGACAGGGAGGGCGAGTTGGGCAAAAAAAGCAAGGTATTT.

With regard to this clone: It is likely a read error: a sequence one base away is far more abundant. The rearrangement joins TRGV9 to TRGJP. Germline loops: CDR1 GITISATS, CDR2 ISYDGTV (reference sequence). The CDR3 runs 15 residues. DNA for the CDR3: TGTGCCTTGTGGGAGAAAGAGTTGGGCAAAAAAAACAAGGTATTT. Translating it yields CALWEKELGKKNKVF.

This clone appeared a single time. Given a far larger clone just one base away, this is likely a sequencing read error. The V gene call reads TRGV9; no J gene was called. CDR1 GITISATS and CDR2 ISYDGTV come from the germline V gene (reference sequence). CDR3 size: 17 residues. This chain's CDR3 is CALWEAPGELGKKIKVF. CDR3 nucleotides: TGTGCCTTGTGGGAGGCCCCCGGCGAGTTGGGCAAAAAAATAAAGGTATTT.

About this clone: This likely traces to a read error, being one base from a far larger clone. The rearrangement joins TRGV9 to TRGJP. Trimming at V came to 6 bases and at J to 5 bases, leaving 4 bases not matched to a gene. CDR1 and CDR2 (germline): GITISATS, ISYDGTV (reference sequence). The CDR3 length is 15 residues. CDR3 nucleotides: TGTGCCTTGTGGAAGAAAGAGTTGGGCAAAAAAATCAAGGTATTT. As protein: CALWKKELGKKIKVF.

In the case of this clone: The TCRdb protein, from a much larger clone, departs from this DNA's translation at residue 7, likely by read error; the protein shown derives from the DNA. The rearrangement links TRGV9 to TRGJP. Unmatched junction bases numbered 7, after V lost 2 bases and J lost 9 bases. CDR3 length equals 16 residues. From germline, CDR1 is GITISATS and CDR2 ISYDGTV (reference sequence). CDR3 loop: CALWEDLGLGKKIKVF. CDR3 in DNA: TGTGCCTTGTGGGAGGACTTAGGGTTGGGCAAAAAAATCAAGGTATTT.

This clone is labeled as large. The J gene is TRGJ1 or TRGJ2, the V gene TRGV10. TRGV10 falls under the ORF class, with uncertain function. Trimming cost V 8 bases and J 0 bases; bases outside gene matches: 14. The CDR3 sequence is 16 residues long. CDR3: CAAWDSPYPNYYKKLF. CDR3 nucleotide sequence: TGTGCTGCGTGGGATTCGCCCTACCCGAATTATTATAAGAAACTCTTT.

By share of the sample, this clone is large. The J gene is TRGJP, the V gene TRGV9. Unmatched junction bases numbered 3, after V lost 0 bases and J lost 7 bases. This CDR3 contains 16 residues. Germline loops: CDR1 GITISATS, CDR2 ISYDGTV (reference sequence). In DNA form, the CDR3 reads TGTGCCTTGTGGGAGGTGTGGGAGTTGGGCAAAAAAATCAAGGTATTT. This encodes CALWEVWELGKKIKVF.

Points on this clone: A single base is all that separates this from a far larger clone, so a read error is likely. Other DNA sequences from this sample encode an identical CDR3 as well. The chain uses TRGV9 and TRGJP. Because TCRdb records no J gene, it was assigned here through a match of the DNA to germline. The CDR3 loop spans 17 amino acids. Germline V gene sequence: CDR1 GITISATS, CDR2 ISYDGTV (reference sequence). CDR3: CALWEVLEELGKKIKVF. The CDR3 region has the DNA TGTGCCCTGTGGGAGGTGCTAGAAGAGTTGGGCAAAAAAATCAAGGTATTT.